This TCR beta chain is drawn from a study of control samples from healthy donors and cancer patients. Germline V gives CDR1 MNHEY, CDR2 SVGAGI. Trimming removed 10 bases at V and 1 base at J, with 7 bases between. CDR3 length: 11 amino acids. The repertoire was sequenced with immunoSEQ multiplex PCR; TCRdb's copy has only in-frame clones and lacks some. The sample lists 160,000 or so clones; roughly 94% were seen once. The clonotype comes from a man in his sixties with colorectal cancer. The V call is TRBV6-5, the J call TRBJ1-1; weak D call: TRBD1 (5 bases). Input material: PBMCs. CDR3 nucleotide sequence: TGTGCCACGAGGGGGAACACTGAAGCTTTCTTT. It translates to CATRGNTEAFF.